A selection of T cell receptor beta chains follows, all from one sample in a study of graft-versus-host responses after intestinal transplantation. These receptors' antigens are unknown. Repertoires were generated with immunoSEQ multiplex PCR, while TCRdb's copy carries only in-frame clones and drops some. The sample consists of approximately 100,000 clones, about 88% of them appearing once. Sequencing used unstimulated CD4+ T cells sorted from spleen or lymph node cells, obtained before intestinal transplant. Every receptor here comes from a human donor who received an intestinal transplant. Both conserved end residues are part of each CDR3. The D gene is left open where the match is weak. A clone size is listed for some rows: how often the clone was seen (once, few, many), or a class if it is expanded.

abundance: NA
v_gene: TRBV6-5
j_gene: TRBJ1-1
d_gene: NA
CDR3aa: CASSYKGGLRNTEAFF
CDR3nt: TGTGCCAGCAGTTACAAGGGGGGGCTGAGGAACACTGAAGCTTTCTTT

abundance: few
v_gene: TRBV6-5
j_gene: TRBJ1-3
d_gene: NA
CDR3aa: CASSSQLNTIYF
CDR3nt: TGTGCCAGCAGTTCCCAGTTAAACACCATATATTTT

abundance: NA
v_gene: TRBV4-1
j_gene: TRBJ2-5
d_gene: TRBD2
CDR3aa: CASSQQLPGRAKETQYF
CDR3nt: TGCGCCAGCAGCCAACAGCTTCCCGGGAGGGCCAAAGAGACCCAGTACTTC

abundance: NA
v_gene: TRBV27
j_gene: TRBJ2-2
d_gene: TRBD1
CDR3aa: CASSLGQANTGELFF
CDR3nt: TGTGCCAGCAGCCTAGGACAGGCGAACACCGGGGAGCTGTTTTTT

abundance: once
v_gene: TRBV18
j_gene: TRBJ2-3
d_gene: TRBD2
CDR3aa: CASSPAGGPGYTDTQYF
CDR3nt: TGTGCCAGCTCACCAGCGGGAGGGCCTGGGTACACAGATACGCAGTATTTT

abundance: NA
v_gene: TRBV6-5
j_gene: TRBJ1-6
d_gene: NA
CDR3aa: CASSYWTANNSPLHF
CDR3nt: TGTGCCAGCAGTTACTGGACAGCGAATAATTCACCCCTCCACTTT

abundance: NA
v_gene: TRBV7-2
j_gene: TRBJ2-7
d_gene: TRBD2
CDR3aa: CASSVLADTYEQYF
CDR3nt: TGTGCCAGCAGCGTGCTAGCGGATACCTACGAGCAGTACTTC

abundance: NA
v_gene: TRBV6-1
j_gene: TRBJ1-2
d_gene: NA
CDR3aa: CASSEGSFYGYTF
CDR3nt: TGTGCCAGCAGTGAAGGCAGCTTCTATGGCTACACCTTC

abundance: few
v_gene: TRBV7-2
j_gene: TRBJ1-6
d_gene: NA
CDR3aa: CASSLAQGNSPLHF
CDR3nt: TGTGCCAGCAGCTTAGCACAGGGCAATTCACCCCTCCACTTT

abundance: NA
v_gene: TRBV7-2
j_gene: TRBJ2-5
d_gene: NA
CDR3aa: CASSLLQETQYF
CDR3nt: TGTGCCAGCAGCTTACTCCAAGAGACCCAGTACTTC

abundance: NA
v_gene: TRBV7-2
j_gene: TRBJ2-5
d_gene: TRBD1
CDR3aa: CASSLSSDRGRTQYF
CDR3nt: TGTGCCAGCAGCTTAAGTTCGGACAGGGGACGGACCCAGTACTTC

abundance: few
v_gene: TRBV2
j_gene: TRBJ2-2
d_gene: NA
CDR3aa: CASTPDIAGELFF
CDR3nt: TGTGCCAGCACCCCTGACATCGCCGGGGAGCTGTTTTTT

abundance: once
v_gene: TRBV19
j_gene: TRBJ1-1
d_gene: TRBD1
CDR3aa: CASSPLGQGNTEAFF
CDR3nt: TGTGCCAGTAGTCCTTTGGGACAGGGGAACACTGAAGCTTTCTTT

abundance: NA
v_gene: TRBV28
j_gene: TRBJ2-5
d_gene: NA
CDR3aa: CASEGLQETQYF
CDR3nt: TGTGCCAGCGAGGGCCTACAAGAGACCCAGTACTTC

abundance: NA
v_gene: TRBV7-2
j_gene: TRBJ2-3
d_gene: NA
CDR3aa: CASSLVGVGDWVNTQYF
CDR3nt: TGTGCCAGCAGCTTAGTTGGGGTTGGGGACTGGGTGAATACGCAGTATTTT

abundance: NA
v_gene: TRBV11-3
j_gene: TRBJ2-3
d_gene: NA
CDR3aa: CASRQDLGDTQYF
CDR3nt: TGTGCCAGCAGACAAGATCTGGGAGATACGCAGTATTTT

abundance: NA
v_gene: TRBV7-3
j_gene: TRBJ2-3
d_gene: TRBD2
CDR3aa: CASSSSGGADTQYF
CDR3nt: TGTGCCAGCAGCTCTAGCGGGGGGGCAGATACGCAGTATTTT